The rows below give T cell receptor beta chains drawn from one sample of a study of T cells in localized non-small cell lung cancer. Method: immunoSEQ multiplex PCR; TCRdb's copy keeps in-frame clones and lacks some. The table includes about 35,000 clones, less than 95% detected once. The sequenced sample was peripheral blood mononuclear cells, obtained before any cancer treatment. The receptors come from a female donor older than 55 with stage II lung adenocarcinoma. Each CDR3 is given with its conserved first and last residue. The D gene is left open where the match is weak. Expanded clones get a size class; other rows say once, few or many, or leave the size out.

J	length	V	D	size	CDR3	DNA
TRBJ2-5	12	TRBV2	TRBD1	NA	CASRDRGETQYF	TGTGCCAGCCGGGACAGGGGGGAGACCCAGTACTTC
TRBJ2-2	18	TRBV19	TRBD1	NA	CASSILRGGQGNTGELFF	TGTGCCAGTAGTATACTAAGGGGGGGACAGGGGAACACCGGGGAGCTGTTTTTT
TRBJ2-3	15	TRBV7-9	NA	once	CASSLALVDTDTQYF	TGTGCCAGCAGCTTAGCGTTGGTTGACACAGATACGCAGTATTTT
TRBJ1-1	16	TRBV4-3	TRBD1	once	CASSQNQGGPFTEAFF	TGCGCCAGCAGCCAAAACCAGGGGGGGCCGTTCACTGAAGCTTTCTTT
TRBJ2-5	13	TRBV5-1	TRBD2	NA	CASSISGQETQYF	TGCGCCAGCAGCATTAGCGGGCAAGAGACCCAGTACTTC
TRBJ1-2	17	TRBV9	NA	once	CASSVDPQGFRAEGYTF	TGTGCCAGCAGCGTAGATCCCCAGGGATTTAGGGCTGAAGGCTACACCTTC
TRBJ2-2	14	TRBV9	NA	NA	CASSRVRTVTELFF	TGTGCCAGCAGCCGCGTTCGGACGGTTACAGAGCTGTTTTTT
TRBJ1-1	13	TRBV30	NA	NA	CAWHRVMGTEAFF	TGTGCCTGGCATCGGGTAATGGGAACTGAAGCTTTCTTT
TRBJ1-1	15	TRBV9	TRBD1	NA	CASSPPGGGNTEAFF	TGTGCCAGCAGCCCCCCAGGGGGCGGGAACACTGAAGCTTTCTTT
TRBJ2-7	15	TRBV18	TRBD1	NA	CASSRAPGQGYEQYF	TGTGCCAGCTCACGAGCCCCGGGACAGGGGTACGAGCAGTACTTC
TRBJ2-3	14	TRBV5-1	TRBD1	NA	CASSPTGGPDTQYF	TGCGCCAGCAGCCCGACAGGGGGCCCAGATACGCAGTATTTT
TRBJ2-1	12	TRBV5-1	NA	NA	CASSLLANEQFF	TGCGCCAGCAGCTTGTTAGCTAATGAGCAGTTCTTC
TRBJ1-2	14	TRBV7-2	NA	NA	CASSYFQGPYGYTF	TGTGCCAGCAGCTATTTTCAGGGGCCCTATGGCTACACCTTC
TRBJ2-3	17	TRBV28	TRBD2	NA	CASRWTSGRVPTDTQYF	TGTGCCAGCAGGTGGACTAGCGGGAGGGTCCCCACAGATACGCAGTATTTT
TRBJ1-3	13	TRBV30	NA	NA	CAWSLEAGNTIYF	TGTGCCTGGAGTCTGGAGGCTGGAAACACCATATATTTT